The present T cell receptor (beta chain) was sequenced within a study of T cells in pancreatic ductal adenocarcinoma. Study results and limitations: This surgical cohort overrepresents the minority presenting with early-stage disease. Tumor and blood clonality did not differ significantly, about 0.1 versus 0.07.

Repertoires were generated with immunoSEQ multiplex PCR, while TCRdb's copy carries only in-frame clones and drops some. The table has around 100,000 clones, nearly 95% seen once. Surgery without prior neoadjuvant therapy was the treatment of the selected pancreatic ductal adenocarcinoma patients. With respect to this clone: Its specificity is not known.

The CDR3 runs to 14 residues. Germline V lookup: CDR1 SGHRS, CDR2 YFSETQ. Trimming took off 0 bases at V and 8 bases at J, with 12 bases between the two ends. The chain couples TRBV5-1 to TRBJ2-1, with TRBD2 as a possible D gene (5 bases). This clonotype was obtained from a human donor with pancreatic ductal adenocarcinoma. Sequencing was performed on PBMCs. In DNA form, the CDR3 reads TGCGCCAGCAGCTTGGAAATCCTAGCCGATGAGCAGTTCTTC. As protein: CASSLEILADEQFF.